This T cell receptor (beta chain) was sequenced in a study of blood T cell repertoires in COVID-19 (TCRdb year 2020). The study in broad terms: Collaborator samples came from the United States, Italy and Spain and covered acute and convalescent phases of COVID-19. The prospective study material was composed of cDNA or gDNA derived from T cells, B-cell-depleted T cells, or PBMCs. Deeply sampled blood TCRbeta repertoires from subjects exposed to, actively infected with, or recovered from COVID-19 were included in the dataset. The repertoires were made available in a free public database intended to serve as a resource for research on the immune response to SARS-CoV-2. Samples were obtained from the ongoing ImmuneRACE study (first 160 participants) and from 1,254 subjects provided by 6 global collaborators. A de-identified subject ID, COVID-19 status, age in years and sex were almost always included in the sample metadata. Where available, HLA class I and class II types were taken from metadata supplied by the sample provider and were not determined by assay-based typing. Study-wide findings and limitations: The amount of clinical and demographic metadata varied by source and participant and was provided uncurated.

CDR1 and CDR2 are read off the germline V gene as ENHRY and SYGVKD. From the cysteine through the phenylalanine, the CDR3 covers 15 amino acids. Kept here is only the CDR3 DNA, which spans 45 bases and is read in frame from base 1. V was cut back by 4 bases and J by 2 bases, leaving a gap of 12 bases between them. TCRbeta CDR3 regions were amplified from genomic DNA by means of the immunoSEQ Assay, a bias-controlled multiplex PCR. The original pipeline was this. The number of nucleated cells in each sample was estimated by amplification of reference gene primers within the assay. To quantify the absolute abundance of each unique TCRbeta CDR3 rearrangement, sequence reads were collapsed and filtered. Productive Simpson clonality was computed per sample as the square root of Simpson's diversity index over productive rearrangements. Held by TCRdb, this immuneACCESS table contains in-frame sequences only and omits some clones. Under half of the omission traces to an unresolved V gene where checked; the cause of the rest is unknown. D and trimming were read from the DNA, whereas the V and J calls and clone size are those reported in that table. This sample gives 270,000 or so clones in total; 70% to 90% of them show up just once. The top ten hold about 4% of the sample.

Participants in the prospective study were aged about 18 to 95 years, lived in some 24 United States geographic areas, and enrolled through a virtual design. In the prospective study, cohorts were assigned on the basis of participant-reported clinical history obtained from a screening survey and a study questionnaire. In the prospective study, whole blood, serum and a nasopharyngeal or oropharyngeal swab were collected from each participant by mobile phlebotomists. Over a roughly two-month period, participants in the prospective study had the option of providing additional blood draws and questionnaires. Before DNA extraction, blood samples from the prospective study were shipped at room temperature or frozen. Note on this clone: This clone's antigen is unknown. Base quality data are lacking; no much larger clone is found one base away.

This TCR derives from a woman aged 25 to 39 with acute COVID-19. The sequencing sample was made of PBMCs or T cells enriched from blood (not recorded which). The chain uses TRBV10-3 and TRBJ2-1, with TRBD1 as a weak D call on 6 bases. The CDR3 corresponds to CAISAGQTAYNEQFF. The DNA sequence is TGTGCCATCAGTGCAGGACAGACCGCCTACAATGAGCAGTTCTTC.